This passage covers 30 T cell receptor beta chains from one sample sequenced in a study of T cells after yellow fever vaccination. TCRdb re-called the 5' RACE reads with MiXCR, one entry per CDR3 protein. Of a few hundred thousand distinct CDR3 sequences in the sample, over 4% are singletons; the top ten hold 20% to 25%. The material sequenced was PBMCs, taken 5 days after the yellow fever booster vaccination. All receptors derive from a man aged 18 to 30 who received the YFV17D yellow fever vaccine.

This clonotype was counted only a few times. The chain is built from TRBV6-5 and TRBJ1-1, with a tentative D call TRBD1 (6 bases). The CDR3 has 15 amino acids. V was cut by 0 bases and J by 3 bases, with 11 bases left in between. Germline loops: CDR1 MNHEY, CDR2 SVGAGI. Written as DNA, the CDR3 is TGTGCCAGCAGTTACTCCGGCCAGGGGTACACTGAAGCTTTCTTT. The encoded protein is CASSYSGQGYTEAFF.

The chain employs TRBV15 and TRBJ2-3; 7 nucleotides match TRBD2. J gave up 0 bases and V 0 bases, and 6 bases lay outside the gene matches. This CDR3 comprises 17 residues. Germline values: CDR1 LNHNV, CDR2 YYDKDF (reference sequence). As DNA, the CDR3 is TGTGCCACCAGCAGAGATCGGGAGGAGACTAGCACAGATACGCAGTATTTT. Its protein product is CATSRDREETSTDTQYF.

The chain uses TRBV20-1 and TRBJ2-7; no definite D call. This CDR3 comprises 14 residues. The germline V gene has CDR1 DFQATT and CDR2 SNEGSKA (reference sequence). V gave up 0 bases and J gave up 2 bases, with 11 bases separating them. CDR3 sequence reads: CSARDRAVTYEQYF. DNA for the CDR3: TGCAGTGCTAGAGATCGGGCGGTCACCTACGAGCAGTACTTC.

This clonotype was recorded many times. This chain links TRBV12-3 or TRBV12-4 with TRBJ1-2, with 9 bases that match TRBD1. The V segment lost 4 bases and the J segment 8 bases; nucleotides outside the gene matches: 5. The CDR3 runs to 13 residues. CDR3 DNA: TGTGCCAGCAGTTCGGGACAGGGTAGAGGCTACACCTTC. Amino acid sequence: CASSSGQGRGYTF.

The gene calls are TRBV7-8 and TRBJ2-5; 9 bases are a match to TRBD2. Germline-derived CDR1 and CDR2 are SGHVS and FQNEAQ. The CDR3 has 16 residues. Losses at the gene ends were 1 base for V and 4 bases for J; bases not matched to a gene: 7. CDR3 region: CASSLEAGGVGETQYF. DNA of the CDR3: TGTGCCAGCAGCTTAGAAGCGGGGGGAGTTGGAGAGACCCAGTACTTC.

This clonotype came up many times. CDR3 residues: CASSERPPQAHRGYTF. For the CDR3, the DNA is TGTGCCAGCAGTGAGAGGCCCCCACAGGCCCACCGCGGCTACACCTTC. The chain joins TRBV6-1 to TRBJ1-2; D perhaps matches TRBD1 (5 bases). This CDR3 has 16 residues. Between the trimmed V and J ends, which lost 3 bases and 8 bases, there was a span of 22 bases. Germline V lookup: CDR1 MNHNS, CDR2 SASEGT.

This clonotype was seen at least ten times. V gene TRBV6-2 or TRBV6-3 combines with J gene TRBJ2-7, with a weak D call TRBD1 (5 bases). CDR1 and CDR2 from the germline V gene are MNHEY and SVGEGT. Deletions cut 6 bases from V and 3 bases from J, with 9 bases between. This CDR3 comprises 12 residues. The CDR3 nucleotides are TGTGCCAGCAGCCCGCAGGGCTACGAGCAGTACGTC. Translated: CASSPQGYEQYV.

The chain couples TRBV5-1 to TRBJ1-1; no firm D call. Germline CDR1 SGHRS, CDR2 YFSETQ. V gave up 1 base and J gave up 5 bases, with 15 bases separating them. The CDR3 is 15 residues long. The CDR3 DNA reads TGCGCCAGCAGCTTGAGGGCAGGCGTGGGAACTGAAGCTTTCTTT. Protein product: CASSLRAGVGTEAFF.

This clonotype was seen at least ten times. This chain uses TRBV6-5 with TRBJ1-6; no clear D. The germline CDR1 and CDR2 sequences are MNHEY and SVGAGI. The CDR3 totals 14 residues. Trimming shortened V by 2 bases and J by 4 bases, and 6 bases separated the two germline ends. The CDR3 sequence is CASSYDSYNSPLHF. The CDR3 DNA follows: TGTGCCAGCAGTTACGACTCATATAATTCACCCCTCCACTTT.

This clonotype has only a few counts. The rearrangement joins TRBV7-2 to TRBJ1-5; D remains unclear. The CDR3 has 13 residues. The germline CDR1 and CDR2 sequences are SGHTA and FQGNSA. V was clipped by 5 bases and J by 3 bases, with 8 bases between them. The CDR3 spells CASSPTTNQPQHF. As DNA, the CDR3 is TGTGCCAGCAGCCCCACGACCAATCAGCCCCAGCATTTT.

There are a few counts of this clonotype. The CDR3 DNA follows: TGTGCCAGCAGCCCCGGTGGGGGGTGGGGCTCCTACAATGAGCAGTTCTTC. Protein sequence: CASSPGGGWGSYNEQFF. This chain uses TRBV14 with TRBJ2-1, with D maybe TRBD2 (6 bases). V dropped 4 bases and J dropped 0 bases, with 16 bases sitting between them. Germline values: CDR1 SGHDN, CDR2 FVKESK. The CDR3 runs to 17 residues. The variable domain in full, completed from reference TRBV14 and TRBJ2-1, reads EAGVTQFPSHSVIEKGQTVTLRCDPISGHDNLYWYRRVMGKEIKFLLHFVKESKQDESGMPNNRFLAERTGGTYSTLKVQPAELEDSGVYFCASSPGGGWGSYNEQFFGPGTRLTVL.

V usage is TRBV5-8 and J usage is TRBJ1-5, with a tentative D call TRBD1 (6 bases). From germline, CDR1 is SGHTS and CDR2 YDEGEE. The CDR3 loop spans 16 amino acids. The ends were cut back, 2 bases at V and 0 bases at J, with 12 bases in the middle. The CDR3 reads CASSFRQGNSNQPQHF. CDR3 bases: TGTGCCAGCAGCTTTCGGCAGGGGAATAGCAATCAGCCCCAGCATTTT. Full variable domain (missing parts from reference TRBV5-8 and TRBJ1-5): EAGVTQSPTHLIKTRGQQATLRCSPISGHTSVYWYQQALGLGLQFLLWYDEGEERNRGNFPPRFSGRQFPNYSSELNVNALELEDSALYLCASSFRQGNSNQPQHFGDGTRLSIL.

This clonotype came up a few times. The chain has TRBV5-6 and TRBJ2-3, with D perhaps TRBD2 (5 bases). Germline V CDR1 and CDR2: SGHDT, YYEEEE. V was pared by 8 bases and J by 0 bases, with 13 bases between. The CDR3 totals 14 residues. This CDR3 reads CASQDYSSTDTQYF. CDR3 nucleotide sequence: TGTGCCAGTCAAGACTACTCTAGCACAGATACGCAGTATTTT.

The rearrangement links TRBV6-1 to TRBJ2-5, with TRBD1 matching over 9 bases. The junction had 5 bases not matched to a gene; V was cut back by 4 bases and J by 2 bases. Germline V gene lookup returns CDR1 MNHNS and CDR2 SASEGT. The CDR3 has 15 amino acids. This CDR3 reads CASSAGTGRQETQYF. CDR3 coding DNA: TGTGCCAGCAGTGCCGGGACAGGGAGGCAAGAGACCCAGTACTTC.

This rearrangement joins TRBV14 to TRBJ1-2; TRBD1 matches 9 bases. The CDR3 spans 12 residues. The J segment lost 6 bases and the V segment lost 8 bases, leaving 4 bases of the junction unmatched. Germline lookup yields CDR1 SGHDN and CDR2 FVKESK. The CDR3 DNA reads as TGTGCCAGCTCGGACAGGGGCCATGGCTACACCTTC. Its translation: CASSDRGHGYTF.

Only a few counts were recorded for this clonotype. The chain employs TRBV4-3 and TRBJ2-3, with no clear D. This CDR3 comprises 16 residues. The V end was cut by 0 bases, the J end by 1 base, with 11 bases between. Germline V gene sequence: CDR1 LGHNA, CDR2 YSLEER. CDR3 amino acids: CASSQDRSPGTDTQYF. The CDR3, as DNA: TGCGCCAGCAGCCAAGATCGGAGCCCGGGCACAGATACGCAGTATTTT.

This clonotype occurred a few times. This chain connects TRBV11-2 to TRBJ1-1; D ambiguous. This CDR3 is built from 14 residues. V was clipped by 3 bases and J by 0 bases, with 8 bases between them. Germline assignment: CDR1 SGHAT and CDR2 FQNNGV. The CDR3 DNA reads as TGTGCCAGCAGCTTCGTCACCATGAACACTGAAGCTTTCTTT. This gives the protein CASSFVTMNTEAFF.

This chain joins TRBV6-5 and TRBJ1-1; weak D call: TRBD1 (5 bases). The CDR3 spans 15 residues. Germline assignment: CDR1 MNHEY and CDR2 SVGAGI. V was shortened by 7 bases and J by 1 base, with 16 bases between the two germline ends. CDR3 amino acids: CASTLLGVGNTEAFF. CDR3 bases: TGTGCCAGCACCCTACTAGGGGTAGGGAACACTGAAGCTTTCTTT.

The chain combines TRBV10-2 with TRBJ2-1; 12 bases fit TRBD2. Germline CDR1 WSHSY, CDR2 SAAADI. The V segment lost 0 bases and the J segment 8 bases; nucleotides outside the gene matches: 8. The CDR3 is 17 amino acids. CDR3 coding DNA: TGCGCCAGCAGTGAGTCGAGCGTACTAGCGGGGGGCGATGAGCAGTTCTTC. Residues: CASSESSVLAGGDEQFF.

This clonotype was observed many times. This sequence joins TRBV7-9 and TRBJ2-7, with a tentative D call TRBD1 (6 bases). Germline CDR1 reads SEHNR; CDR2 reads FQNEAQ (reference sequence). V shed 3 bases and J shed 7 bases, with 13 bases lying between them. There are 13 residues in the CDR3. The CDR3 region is CASSFQGPLEQYF. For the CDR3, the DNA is TGTGCCAGCAGCTTCCAGGGGCCCCTGGAGCAGTACTTC.

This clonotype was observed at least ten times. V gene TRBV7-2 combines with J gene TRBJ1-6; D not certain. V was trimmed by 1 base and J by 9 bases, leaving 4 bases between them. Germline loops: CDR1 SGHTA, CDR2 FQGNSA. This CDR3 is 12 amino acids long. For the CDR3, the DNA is TGTGCCAGCAGCTTAGAGGGTTCACCCCTCCACTTT. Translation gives CASSLEGSPLHF.

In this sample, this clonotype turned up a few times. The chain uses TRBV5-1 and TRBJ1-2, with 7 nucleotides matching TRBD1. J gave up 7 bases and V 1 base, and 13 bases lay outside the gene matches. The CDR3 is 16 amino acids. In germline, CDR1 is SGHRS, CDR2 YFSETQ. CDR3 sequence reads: CASSLSPTKQGGGYTF. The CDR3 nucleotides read TGCGCCAGCAGCTTGTCCCCCACAAAGCAGGGGGGTGGCTACACCTTC.

CDR3 coding DNA: TGTGCCACCAGCGGCTCGGGGGGCCGGGGGGAGCTGTTTTTT. It yields the protein CATSGSGGRGELFF. The chain uses TRBV15 and TRBJ2-2, with D perhaps TRBD2 (7 bases). The germline gives CDR1 LNHNV, CDR2 YYDKDF (reference sequence). The CDR3 length is 14 residues. V was pared by 5 bases and J by 8 bases, with 15 bases between.

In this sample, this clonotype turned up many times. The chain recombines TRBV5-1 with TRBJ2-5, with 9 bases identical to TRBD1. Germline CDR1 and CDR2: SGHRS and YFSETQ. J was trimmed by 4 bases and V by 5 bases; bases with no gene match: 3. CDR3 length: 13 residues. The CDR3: CASRRTGVETQYF. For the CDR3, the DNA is TGCGCCAGCAGGAGGACAGGGGTAGAGACCCAGTACTTC. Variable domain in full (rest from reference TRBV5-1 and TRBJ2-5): KAGVTQTPRYLIKTRGQQVTLSCSPISGHRSVSWYQQTPGQGLQFLFEYFSETQRNKGNFPGRFSGRQFSNSRSEMNVSTLELGDSALYLCASRRTGVETQYFGPGTRLLVL.

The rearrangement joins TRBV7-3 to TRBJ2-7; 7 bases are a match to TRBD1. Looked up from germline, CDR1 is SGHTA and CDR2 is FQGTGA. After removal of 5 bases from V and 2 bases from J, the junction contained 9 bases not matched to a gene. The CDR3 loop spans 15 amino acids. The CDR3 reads CASSPGPQGAYEQYF. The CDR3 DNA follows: TGTGCCAGCAGCCCAGGGCCCCAGGGGGCCTACGAGCAGTACTTC.

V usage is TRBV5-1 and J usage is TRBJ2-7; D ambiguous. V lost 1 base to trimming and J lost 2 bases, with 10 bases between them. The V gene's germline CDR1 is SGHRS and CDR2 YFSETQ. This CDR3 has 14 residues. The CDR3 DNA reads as TGCGCCAGCAGCTTGCTTTGGATTCCCTACGAGCAGTACGTC. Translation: CASSLLWIPYEQYV.

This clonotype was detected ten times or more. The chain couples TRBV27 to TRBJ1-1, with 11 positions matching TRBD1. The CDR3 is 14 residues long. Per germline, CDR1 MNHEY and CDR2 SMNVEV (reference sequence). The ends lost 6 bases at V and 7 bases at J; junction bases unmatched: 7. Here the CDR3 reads CASSPGTGGSEAFF. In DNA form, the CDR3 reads TGTGCCAGCAGCCCCGGGACAGGGGGAAGTGAAGCTTTCTTT.

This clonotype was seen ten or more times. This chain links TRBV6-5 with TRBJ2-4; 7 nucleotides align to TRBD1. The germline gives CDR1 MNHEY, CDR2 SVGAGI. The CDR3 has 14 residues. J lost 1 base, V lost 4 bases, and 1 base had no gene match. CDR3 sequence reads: CASSLTGAKNIQYF. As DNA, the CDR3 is TGTGCCAGCAGTTTGACAGGGGCCAAAAACATTCAGTACTTC.

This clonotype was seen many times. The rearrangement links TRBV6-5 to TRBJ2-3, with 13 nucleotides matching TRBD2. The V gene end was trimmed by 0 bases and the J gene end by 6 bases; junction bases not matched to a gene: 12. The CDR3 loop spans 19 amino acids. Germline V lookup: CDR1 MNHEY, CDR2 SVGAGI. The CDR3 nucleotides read TGTGCCAGCAGTTACTCGATGGTGACTAGCGGGGGGAAATTGGATACGCAGTATTTT. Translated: CASSYSMVTSGGKLDTQYF.

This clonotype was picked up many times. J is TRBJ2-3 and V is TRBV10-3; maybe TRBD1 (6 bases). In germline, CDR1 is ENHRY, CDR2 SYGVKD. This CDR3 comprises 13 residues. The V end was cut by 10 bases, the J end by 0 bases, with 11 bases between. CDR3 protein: CATTTGSTDTQYF. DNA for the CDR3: TGTGCCACCACGACAGGTAGCACAGATACGCAGTATTTT.